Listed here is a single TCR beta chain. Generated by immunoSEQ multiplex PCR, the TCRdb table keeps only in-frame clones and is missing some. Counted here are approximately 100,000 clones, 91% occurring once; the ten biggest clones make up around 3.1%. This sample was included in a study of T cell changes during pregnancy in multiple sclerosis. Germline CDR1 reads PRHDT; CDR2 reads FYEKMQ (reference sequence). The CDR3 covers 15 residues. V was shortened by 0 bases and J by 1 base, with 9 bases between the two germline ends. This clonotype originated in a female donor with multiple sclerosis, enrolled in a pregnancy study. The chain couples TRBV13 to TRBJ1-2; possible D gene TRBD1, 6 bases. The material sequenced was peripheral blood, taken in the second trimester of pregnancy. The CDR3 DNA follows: TGTGCCAGCAGCTTAGGCAGGGGCGGTAACTATGGCTACACCTTC. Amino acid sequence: CASSLGRGGNYGYTF. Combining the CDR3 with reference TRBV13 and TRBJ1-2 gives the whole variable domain AAGVIQSPRHLIKEKRETATLKCYPIPRHDTVYWYQQGPGQDPQFLISFYEKMQSDKGSIPDRFSAQQFSDYHSELNMSSLELGDSALYFCASSLGRGGNYGYTFGSGTRLTVV.